The clone carrying this T cell receptor beta chain came up many times. The antigen remains unidentified. Regions amplified from RNA transcripts were the TCR beta CDR3 regions. An initial round of RT-PCR targeting the TCR CDR3 relied on the HTBI primer set. TCRdb reprocessed the multiplex PCR reads via MiXCR and lists one record per CDR3 protein. Among approximately 640,000 distinct CDR3 sequences listed, roughly 46% were seen once. This sample was included in a study of T cells in Graves' hyperthyroidism and ophthalmopathy. Study-wide results and limits: The model predicted ophthalmopathy a median around 6 months before onset. In simple terms, a model built on 13 V-J features told ophthalmopathy apart from stable hyperthyroidism.

The CDR3 totals 14 residues. Germline CDR1 DFQATT, CDR2 SNEGSKA (reference sequence). Trimming took off 6 bases at V and 1 base at J, with 15 bases between the two ends. The sequencing sample was made of peripheral blood or thyroid tissue (not recorded which). The sequence was obtained from an adult man with Graves' disease, either hyperthyroidism or ophthalmopathy (not recorded which). The chain has TRBV20-1 and TRBJ1-2; D possibly corresponds to TRBD1 (5 bases). The CDR3 here is CSADGAGGNYGYTF. The CDR3 nucleotides read TGCAGTGCCGACGGGGCTGGCGGTAACTATGGCTACACCTTC.